The 13 T cell receptor beta chains below come from one sample, sequenced in a study of metastatic and nonmetastatic thyroid tumors. TCRdb redid the clone calls on the PCR reads using MiXCR. Altogether about 21,000 clones are present, 28% being singletons, with the ten largest covering about 14%. No treatment of any kind had been given to any patient before thyroid surgery. Material for sequencing was tumor tissue. Every receptor here comes from a male donor with papillary thyroid cancer or a benign thyroid nodule (not recorded which). Some clones in this sample may be carry-over from other donors' samples.

This chain links TRBV6-1 with TRBJ2-4; D might be TRBD1 (6 bases). Germline V CDR1 and CDR2: MNHNS, SASEGT. CDR3 length equals 11 residues. Trimming shortened V by 6 bases and J by 12 bases, and 12 bases separated the two germline ends. The CDR3 here is CASSHGGAQYF. In DNA form, the CDR3 reads TGTGCCAGCAGCCATGGGGGCGCTCAGTACTTC.

This clone was observed a handful of times. At one end, the junction sequence differs from germline, possibly due to a read error. This chain links TRBV6-1 with TRBJ2-3, with TRBD2 identical over 8 bases. CDR3 size: 17 residues. Germline V gene lookup returns CDR1 MNHNS and CDR2 SASEGT. CDR3: CASSEVPTSVSTDTQYF. The CDR3 region has the DNA TGTGCCAGTAGTGAAGTTCCGACTAGCGTGAGCACAGATACGCAGTATTTT.

The V and J genes are TRBV11-3 and TRBJ2-7; no firm D call. CDR1 is SGHNT, CDR2 YENEEA, per germline. The CDR3 is made up of 16 amino acids. Trimming shortened V by 8 bases and J by 1 base, and 21 bases separated the two germline ends. The CDR3 reads CASDLVPKSRSYEQYF. In DNA form, the CDR3 reads TGTGCCAGCGATCTAGTCCCTAAGAGCAGGTCCTACGAGCAGTACTTC.

The chain joins TRBV11-2 to TRBJ2-7; D tentatively fits TRBD1 or TRBD2 (5 bases each). The germline V gene encodes CDR1 SGHAT and CDR2 FQNNGV. There are 12 residues in the CDR3. Deletions cut 4 bases from V and 6 bases from J, with 10 bases between. The CDR3 DNA reads TGTGCCAGCAGCTCGGGGCTAGCCGAGCAGTACTTC. Its protein is CASSSGLAEQYF.

The chain employs TRBV10-1 and TRBJ2-5, with 7 positions matching TRBD1. The CDR3 is 16 amino acids. Germline V gene sequence: CDR1 WNHNN, CDR2 SYGVQD (reference sequence). The junction had 11 bases not matched to a gene; V was cut back by 4 bases and J by 3 bases. CDR3: CASSGADSRGKETQYF. In DNA, the CDR3 is TGCGCCAGCAGTGGGGCCGACTCCAGGGGGAAAGAGACCCAGTACTTC.

The chain couples TRBV11-2 to TRBJ2-1; 10 bases are a match to TRBD1. This CDR3 has 15 residues. Unmatched junction bases numbered 1, after V lost 3 bases and J lost 2 bases. Looked up from germline, CDR1 is SGHAT and CDR2 is FQNNGV. CDR3 sequence reads: CASSLGTGAYNEQFF. As DNA, the CDR3 is TGTGCCAGCAGCTTGGGGACAGGGGCCTACAATGAGCAGTTCTTC.

This clone was counted ten times or more. CDR3 in DNA: TGTGCCAGCAGCTTGGGTAGCGGGGTCCTCTACGAGCAGTACTTC. This codes for CASSLGSGVLYEQYF. V gene TRBV5-6 combines with J gene TRBJ2-7; 8 bases are a match to TRBD2. V was pared by 0 bases and J by 3 bases, with 5 bases of the junction left unmatched. The length of the CDR3 is 15 residues. CDR1 and CDR2 (germline): SGHDT, YYEEEE.

The chain uses TRBV7-9 and TRBJ1-4, with D possibly being TRBD1 (5 bases). CDR3 length: 15 residues. Trimming stripped 5 bases from V and 7 bases from J, with 17 bases between. The germline CDR1 and CDR2 sequences are SEHNR and FQNEAQ (reference sequence). CDR3 in DNA: TGTGCCAGCAGCCCACCGGGGGGTCAGGGTGAAAAACTGTTTTTT. It translates to CASSPPGGQGEKLFF.

This clone showed up just a few times. V gene TRBV7-3 combines with J gene TRBJ2-1, with 10 bases identical to TRBD1. Germline CDR1 SGHTA, CDR2 FQGTGA. V gave up 5 bases and J gave up 6 bases; unmatched junction bases: 7. This CDR3 is 15 amino acids long. CDR3 DNA: TGTGCCAGCAGCACCGGGACAGGGGTGATCAATGAGCAGTTCTTC. This codes for CASSTGTGVINEQFF.

The genes are TRBV19 and TRBJ2-2; 9 positions match TRBD2. Germline V gives CDR1 LNHDA, CDR2 SQIVND (reference sequence). V trimming: 0 bases; J trimming: 1 base; junction bases outside the gene matches: 9. The CDR3 is 19 amino acids. Here the CDR3 reads CASSIDRASGNLNTGELFF. The CDR3 region has the DNA TGTGCCAGTAGTATAGATCGGGCTAGCGGGAATCTGAACACCGGGGAGCTGTTTTTT.

V gene TRBV10-3 combines with J gene TRBJ2-7; 7 bases are a match to TRBD1. The CDR3 sequence is 14 residues long. V was clipped by 7 bases and J by 1 base; unmatched bases: 7. CDR1 ENHRY and CDR2 SYGVKD come from the germline V gene. The CDR3 bases are TGTGCCATCAAGAACCGGGACAGTTCCTACGAGCAGTACTTC. This sequence encodes CAIKNRDSSYEQYF.

The chain couples TRBV7-2 to TRBJ2-7; 9 bases agree with TRBD2. Germline values: CDR1 SGHTA, CDR2 FQGNSA. The CDR3 covers 14 residues. V lost 4 bases to trimming and J lost 3 bases; unmatched junction nucleotides: 4. CDR3 DNA sequence: TGTGCCAGCAGCTCCGGGACTAGCCTCTACGAGCAGTACTTC. Its protein product is CASSSGTSLYEQYF.

In this sample, this clone turned up a few times. The chain links TRBV15 to TRBJ1-2, with unresolved D. Germline lookup yields CDR1 LNHNV and CDR2 YYDKDF (reference sequence). The CDR3 is 13 amino acids. V shed 1 base and J shed 8 bases, with 11 bases lying between them. CDR3 residues: CATSRGQVEGYTF. CDR3 DNA: TGTGCCACCAGCAGAGGTCAGGTTGAAGGCTACACCTTC.